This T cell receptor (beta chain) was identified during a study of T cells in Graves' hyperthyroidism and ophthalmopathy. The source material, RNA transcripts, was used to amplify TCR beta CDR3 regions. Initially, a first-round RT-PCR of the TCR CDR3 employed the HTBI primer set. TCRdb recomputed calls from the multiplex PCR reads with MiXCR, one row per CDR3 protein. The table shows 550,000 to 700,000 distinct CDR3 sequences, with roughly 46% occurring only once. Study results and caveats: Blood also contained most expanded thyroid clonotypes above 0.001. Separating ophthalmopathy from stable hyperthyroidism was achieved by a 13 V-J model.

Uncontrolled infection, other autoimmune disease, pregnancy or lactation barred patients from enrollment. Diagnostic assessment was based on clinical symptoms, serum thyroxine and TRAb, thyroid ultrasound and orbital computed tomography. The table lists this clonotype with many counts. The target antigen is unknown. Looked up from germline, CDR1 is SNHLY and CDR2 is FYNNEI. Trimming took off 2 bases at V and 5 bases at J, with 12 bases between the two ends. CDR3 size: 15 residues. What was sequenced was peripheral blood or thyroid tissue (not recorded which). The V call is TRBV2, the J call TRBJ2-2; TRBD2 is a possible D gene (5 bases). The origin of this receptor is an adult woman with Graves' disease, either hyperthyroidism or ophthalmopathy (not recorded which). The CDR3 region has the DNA TGTGCCAGCAGTGAATGGCATTCGGGGACCGGGGAGCTGTTTTTT. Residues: CASSEWHSGTGELFF.